A selection of T cell receptor beta chains follows, all from one sample in a study of blood T cell repertoires in COVID-19. Data came from immunoSEQ multiplex PCR; TCRdb stores just in-frame clones and leaves some out. The repertoire holds some 250,000 clones, with about 89% as singletons. Sequenced: PBMCs or T cells enriched from blood (not recorded which). The source is a man in his forties who had recovered from COVID-19. CDR3s include the opening cysteine and the closing phenylalanine or tryptophan. The D gene is left open where the match is weak. Only part of the rows carry a size: once, few, many, or a class if the clone is expanded.

J gene	V gene	D gene	clone size	CDR3 protein	CDR3 DNA
TRBJ1-4	TRBV6-2/TRBV6-3	TRBD1	few	CASSPGTGDEKLFF	TGTGCCAGCAGCCCCGGGACAGGGGACGAAAAACTGTTTTTT
TRBJ1-2	TRBV7-8	.	.	CASSLSWGSDYGYTF	TGTGCCAGCAGCTTATCCTGGGGCAGTGACTATGGCTACACCTTC
TRBJ1-5	TRBV4-1	.	few	CASSQGLTGNQPQHF	TGCGCCAGCAGCCAAGGCTTAACAGGGAATCAGCCCCAGCATTTT
TRBJ1-6	TRBV28	TRBD1	.	CASSLSTGGSYNSPLHF	TGTGCCAGCAGTTTGAGCACAGGGGGTTCCTATAATTCACCCCTCCACTTT
TRBJ1-1	TRBV6-1	.	.	CASSETRGRPGTEAFF	TGTGCCAGCAGTGAAACACGCGGCAGGCCGGGGACTGAAGCTTTCTTT
TRBJ2-1	TRBV27	TRBD1	.	CASTYGTGYNEQFF	TGTGCCAGCACTTACGGGACAGGCTACAATGAGCAGTTCTTC
TRBJ2-7	TRBV28	.	.	CASSRDITYEQYF	TGTGCCAGCAGTAGGGACATTACCTACGAGCAGTACTTC
TRBJ2-5	TRBV27	.	.	CASSLTGDRETQYF	TGTGCCAGCAGTCTAACGGGGGACCGAGAGACCCAGTACTTC
TRBJ1-3	TRBV6-5	TRBD1	.	CASSWRQGGNTIYF	TGTGCCAGCAGTTGGAGACAGGGAGGAAACACCATATATTTT
TRBJ1-4	TRBV19	.	.	CASRQGFEKLFF	TGTGCCAGTAGACAGGGTTTCGAAAAACTGTTTTTT
TRBJ1-2	TRBV6-5	.	.	CASMTGVFNGYTF	TGTGCCAGCATGACGGGGGTCTTTAATGGCTACACCTTC
TRBJ1-1	TRBV5-1	.	.	CASSLVQGWMNTEAFF	TGCGCCAGCAGCTTGGTGCAGGGCTGGATGAACACTGAAGCTTTCTTT
TRBJ1-1	TRBV19	.	once	CASRVTVGATEAFF	TGTGCCAGTAGGGTAACGGTAGGGGCCACTGAAGCTTTCTTT
TRBJ1-2	TRBV18	.	.	CASSPGGDYGYTF	TGTGCCAGCTCACCAGGGGGGGACTATGGCTACACCTTC
TRBJ2-7	TRBV5-1	.	.	CASSPEGQFYEQYF	TGCGCCAGCAGCCCGGAAGGACAGTTCTACGAGCAGTACTTC
TRBJ1-2	TRBV4-3	TRBD1	.	CASSQGTGGYGYTF	TGCGCCAGCAGCCAAGGGACAGGGGGATATGGCTACACCTTC
TRBJ2-2	TRBV11-2	TRBD1	.	CASSLELWVGQGANTGELFF	TGTGCCAGCAGCTTAGAGCTTTGGGTGGGTCAGGGGGCAAACACCGGGGAGCTGTTTTTT
TRBJ1-1	TRBV7-9	TRBD1	.	CASSLPGTVEAFF	TGTGCCAGCAGCTTACCAGGGACAGTTGAAGCTTTCTTT
TRBJ1-1	TRBV30	.	.	CAWSLGEAEAFF	TGTGCCTGGAGTCTGGGGGAGGCTGAAGCTTTCTTT
TRBJ1-6	TRBV11-2	TRBD1	.	CASSFTGGKNSPLHF	TGTGCCAGCAGCTTTACAGGGGGCAAAAATTCACCCCTCCACTTT
TRBJ2-1	TRBV19	.	.	CASKKLAVSSYNEQFF	TGTGCCAGTAAGAAGTTAGCGGTTAGCTCCTACAATGAGCAGTTCTTC
TRBJ1-5	TRBV7-9	TRBD1	.	CASSSTGTASQPQHF	TGTGCCAGCAGCTCGACCGGGACAGCCTCTCAGCCCCAGCATTTT
TRBJ2-7	TRBV19	.	.	CASAGFHEQYF	TGTGCCAGCGCAGGGTTCCACGAGCAGTACTTC
TRBJ2-3	TRBV19	TRBD2	.	CASSIGTSARTDTQYF	TGTGCCAGTAGTATAGGGACTAGCGCCCGCACAGATACGCAGTATTTT
TRBJ1-1	TRBV12-3/TRBV12-4	.	.	CASSLGPATEAFF	TGTGCCAGCAGTTTGGGGCCGGCAACTGAAGCTTTCTTT
TRBJ2-6	TRBV9	.	.	CASNVDSSGANVLTF	TGTGCCAGCAACGTGGACAGTTCGGGGGCCAACGTCCTGACTTTC
TRBJ1-4	TRBV10-3	.	.	CAIRPGGANEKLFF	TGTGCCATCAGGCCGGGGGGAGCTAATGAAAAACTGTTTTTT
TRBJ1-1	TRBV5-1	.	.	CASSLDEKDMNTEAFF	TGCGCCAGCAGCTTGGATGAAAAAGACATGAACACTGAAGCTTTCTTT
TRBJ1-5	TRBV6-5	TRBD1	.	CATRTGGDQPQHF	TGTGCCACCAGGACAGGGGGGGATCAGCCCCAGCATTTT
TRBJ1-1	TRBV3-1/TRBV3-2	TRBD1	.	CASSRGQGSEAFF	TGTGCCAGCAGCAGAGGACAGGGTAGTGAAGCTTTCTTT
TRBJ2-3	TRBV27	TRBD2	.	CASSPLAGGDTDTQYF	TGTGCCAGCAGTCCACTAGCGGGGGGGGATACAGATACGCAGTATTTT
TRBJ2-1	TRBV28	.	.	CASSPLDAWSYNEQFF	TGTGCCAGCAGTCCTCTAGATGCGTGGTCCTACAATGAGCAGTTCTTC
TRBJ2-1	TRBV20-1	TRBD2	.	CSASPVAGGPSNEQFF	TGCAGTGCTAGTCCTGTTGCGGGAGGGCCGTCGAATGAGCAGTTCTTC
TRBJ2-7	TRBV28	TRBD1	.	CASPPPYLDRNYEQYF	TGTGCCAGCCCGCCACCCTATTTGGACAGGAACTACGAGCAGTACTTC
TRBJ2-7	TRBV13	TRBD2	.	CASSLASGSYEQYF	TGTGCCAGCAGCTTAGCTAGCGGGAGCTACGAGCAGTACTTC
TRBJ1-1	TRBV27	.	.	CASTKQGEAFF	TGTGCCAGCACTAAGCAGGGGGAAGCTTTCTTT
TRBJ2-6	TRBV7-3	.	.	CASSLTADSGANVLTF	TGTGCCAGCAGCTTAACAGCGGACTCTGGGGCCAACGTCCTGACTTTC
TRBJ1-2	TRBV28	TRBD1	.	CASSLFVGWGTGGNYGYTF	TGTGCCAGCAGTTTATTTGTTGGTTGGGGGACAGGGGGCAACTATGGCTACACCTTC
TRBJ1-1	TRBV6-5	.	.	CASSYSLGGAEAFF	TGTGCCAGCAGTTACTCGCTTGGGGGGGCTGAAGCTTTCTTT
TRBJ2-7	TRBV7-9	TRBD2	.	CASSQYGTSGGRSSYEQYF	TGTGCCAGCAGCCAATACGGGACTAGCGGGGGGAGGAGCTCCTACGAGCAGTACTTC
TRBJ1-2	TRBV24-1	.	.	CATSHRTAYGYTF	TGTGCCACCAGTCATAGGACAGCCTATGGCTACACCTTC
TRBJ2-2	TRBV5-4	.	once	CASLQGGVARTGELFF	TGTGCCAGCCTACAGGGAGGGGTGGCCCGCACCGGGGAGCTGTTTTTT
TRBJ2-7	TRBV19	TRBD1	.	CASSVDRGRYEQYF	TGTGCCAGTAGTGTGGACAGGGGGCGATACGAGCAGTACTTC
TRBJ1-1	TRBV11-2	TRBD1	.	CASRPDTGTANTEAFF	TGTGCCAGCAGACCAGATACCGGGACAGCGAACACTGAAGCTTTCTTT
TRBJ1-2	TRBV6-5	TRBD1	.	CASSFLAGQGANGYTF	TGTGCCAGCAGTTTCCTCGCGGGACAGGGTGCGAATGGCTACACCTTC
TRBJ2-7	TRBV6-2/TRBV6-3	.	.	CASSPDYEQYF	TGTGCCAGCAGTCCAGACTACGAGCAGTACTTC
TRBJ1-4	TRBV5-4	TRBD1	.	CASSLTDREKLFF	TGTGCCAGCAGCTTGACGGACAGGGAAAAACTGTTTTTT
TRBJ1-6	TRBV7-6	TRBD1	few	CASSPRGGQGNSPLHF	TGTGCCAGCAGCCCTCGGGGGGGACAGGGGAATTCACCCCTCCACTTT
TRBJ2-7	TRBV4-3	.	.	CASSKFGTSSYEQYF	TGCGCCAGCTCTAAATTCGGGACTTCGTCCTACGAGCAGTACTTC
TRBJ1-5	TRBV27	.	.	CASSLGHKSDLNQPQHF	TGTGCCAGCAGTTTAGGGCATAAGTCTGACCTCAATCAGCCCCAGCATTTT
TRBJ1-1	TRBV27	TRBD1	.	CASNKGQGAAGRLTEAFF	TGTGCCAGCAACAAGGGACAGGGGGCGGCGGGACGTCTGACTGAAGCTTTCTTT
TRBJ1-4	TRBV5-1	.	.	CASSLARSRGREKLFF	TGCGCCAGCAGCTTGGCCCGTTCCAGGGGACGGGAAAAACTGTTTTTT
TRBJ1-2	TRBV4-1	TRBD1	.	CASSQAITPGQIYGYTF	TGCGCCAGCAGCCAAGCCATTACACCGGGACAGATCTATGGCTACACCTTC
TRBJ1-1	TRBV29-1	.	.	CSAREALPNTEAFF	TGCAGCGCCCGAGAGGCACTCCCGAACACTGAAGCTTTCTTT
TRBJ2-2	TRBV27	TRBD1	.	CASSPSVQGAVTGELFF	TGTGCCAGCAGTCCCTCGGTGCAGGGGGCGGTCACCGGGGAGCTGTTTTTT